The subject of this entry is one T cell receptor (beta chain). Its antigen is not yet known. Per-base qualities were not stored, and no clone one base away is much larger. The data are from a study of blood T cell repertoires in COVID-19 (dated by TCRdb to the early 2020s). About the study as a whole: Collaborator samples came from the United States, Italy and Spain and covered acute and convalescent phases of COVID-19. Subjects who had been exposed to COVID-19, were actively infected with it, or had recovered from it provided the deeply sampled blood TCRbeta repertoires that made up the dataset. Where available, HLA class I and class II types were taken from metadata supplied by the sample provider and were not determined by assay-based typing. The material from the prospective study consisted of cDNA or gDNA derived from T cells, B-cell-depleted T cells, or PBMCs. Nearly every sample came with metadata listing a de-identified subject ID, COVID-19 status, age in years and sex. A freely available public database, intended as a resource for researchers studying the immune response to SARS-CoV-2, is where the repertoires were released. Samples came from the ongoing ImmuneRACE study (first 160 participants) plus 1,254 subjects from 6 global collaborators. Summary of the overall study and its limitations: The amount of clinical and demographic metadata varied by source and participant and was provided uncurated.

Whole blood was collected in K2EDTA tubes by collaborating institutions according to the institutions' own protocols. For TCRbeta analysis, collaborators shipped samples as frozen whole blood, isolated PBMCs, or DNA extracted from either of those sample types. TCRbeta CDR3 regions were amplified from genomic DNA using the immunoSEQ Assay, a bias-controlled multiplex PCR. Turning to the authors' computational methods: Nucleated cell counts per sample were estimated from amplification of reference gene primers within the assay. To quantify the absolute abundance of each unique TCRbeta CDR3 rearrangement, sequence reads were collapsed and filtered. For each sample, productive Simpson clonality was calculated as the square root of Simpson's diversity index across productive rearrangements. What TCRdb holds here is the immuneACCESS table cut down to in-frame rearrangements. Part of the clones is not present; checked against another copy, under half of the missing clones reflect an unresolved V gene, and the others are unexplained. V and J calls and clone size are copied from that table; D and trimming were computed from the DNA. The sample has about 35,000 clones on record, roughly 86% of them singletons. In total, the top ten clones hold 35% to 50% of the sample.

The receptor's source is a human donor in a cohort sampled during active COVID-19. Sequences were obtained from peripheral blood.

The DNA is as follows: TGTGCCAGCAGCCACGGACAGGGGGTAGGTGCCGAGCAGTACTTC. It encodes CASSHGQGVGAEQYF. The sequence is built from TRBV3-1 (or the pseudogene TRBV3-2) and TRBJ2-7, with TRBD1 identical over 10 junction bases. The germline V gene (reference sequence) specifies LGHDT as CDR1 and YNNKEL as CDR2. Including the terminal cysteine and phenylalanine, the CDR3 comprises 15 residues. Just CDR3 DNA is preserved here, 45 bases in frame from base 1. V ends up 3 bases short and J 6 bases short, with an unmatched junction base count of 8.